Each of the 9 T cell receptor beta chains below was sequenced from the same sample in a study of blood T cell repertoires in COVID-19. Sequencing was performed with immunoSEQ multiplex PCR; in TCRdb, only in-frame clones are kept and a portion is missing. This table has roughly 65,000 clones, roughly 80% appearing once. Sequenced material: peripheral blood. All receptors derive from a human donor in a cohort sampled during active COVID-19.

The chain is built from TRBV3-1 (or the pseudogene TRBV3-2) and TRBJ2-3; possible D gene TRBD2, 6 bases. V gave up 1 base and J gave up 2 bases, with 13 bases separating them. Germline V gene sequence: CDR1 LGHDT, CDR2 YNNKEL (reference sequence). The CDR3 sequence is 16 residues long. The CDR3 DNA follows: TGTGCCAGCAGCCAAGTCGGGCGGGGCAACACAGATACGCAGTATTTT. Protein sequence: CASSQVGRGNTDTQYF.

The genes are TRBV5-8 and TRBJ2-5; 9 nucleotides agree with TRBD2. The germline CDR1 and CDR2 sequences are SGHTS and YDEGEE. The CDR3 consists of 17 residues. The ends lost 0 bases at V and 6 bases at J; junction bases unmatched: 12. CDR3 sequence: CASSLGRRGGLLQTQYF. CDR3 in DNA: TGTGCCAGCAGCTTGGGACGGCGGGGGGGCCTCTTACAGACCCAGTACTTC.

This clone was recorded only once. The chain employs TRBV7-9 and TRBJ1-2, with D possibly TRBD1 on 5 matching bases. Germline V gives CDR1 SEHNR, CDR2 FQNEAQ (reference sequence). V dropped 2 bases and J dropped 1 base, with 11 bases sitting between them. The CDR3 covers 15 residues. DNA for the CDR3: TGTGCCAGCAGCTTATACAGGACCTATAACTATGGCTACACCTTC. Its protein is CASSLYRTYNYGYTF.

This chain links TRBV18 with TRBJ2-6; D gene unclear. The ends were cut back, 0 bases at V and 1 base at J, with 7 bases in the middle. The CDR3 totals 16 residues. Germline V gene sequence: CDR1 KGHSH, CDR2 LQKENI. This CDR3 is CASSPPPGSGANVLTF. CDR3 bases: TGTGCCAGCTCACCACCTCCCGGGTCTGGGGCCAACGTCCTGACTTTC.

The J gene is TRBJ1-1, the V gene TRBV6-6; 7 bases fit TRBD1. This CDR3 is built from 14 residues. Germline V gives CDR1 MNHNY, CDR2 SVGAGI (reference sequence). V lost 7 bases, J lost 4 bases, and 9 bases stayed unmatched. The chain's CDR3 is CASIVGGTRTEAFF. The CDR3 DNA reads as TGTGCCAGCATTGTAGGGGGCACTCGCACTGAAGCTTTCTTT.

This clone was seen only once. V is TRBV11-1 and J is TRBJ2-5; perhaps TRBD1 as D (6 bases). The CDR3 is 15 amino acids. The V end was cut by 1 base, the J end by 5 bases, with 14 bases between. From germline, CDR1 is SGHAT and CDR2 FQDESV (reference sequence). CDR3 in DNA: TGTGCCAGCAGCTTAGTCGCTCTTAGGGGGGAGACCCAGTACTTC. Translation: CASSLVALRGETQYF.

The V gene is TRBV18, the J gene TRBJ2-1; 8 bases are shared with TRBD1. With 3 bases clipped from V and 6 bases from J, the junction kept 1 base outside the gene matches. The CDR3 runs 13 residues. CDR1 is KGHSH, CDR2 LQKENI, per germline. The CDR3 loop is CASSPGQANEQFF. In nucleotides, the CDR3 is TGTGCCAGCTCACCGGGACAGGCCAATGAGCAGTTCTTC.

The chain couples TRBV2 to TRBJ1-6; 7 bases map to TRBD1. This CDR3 has 17 residues. V shed 1 base and J 3 bases; nucleotides not matched to a gene: 6. Germline CDR1 and CDR2: SNHLY and FYNNEI. CDR3 protein: CASSEGQGLGYNSPLHF. The CDR3 DNA reads TGTGCCAGCAGTGAAGGACAGGGTCTTGGCTATAATTCACCCCTCCACTTT. Supplemented by reference TRBV2 and TRBJ1-6, the full variable domain reads EPEVTQTPSHQVTQMGQEVILRCVPISNHLYFYWYRQILGQKVEFLVSFYNNEISEKSEIFDDQFSVERPDGSNFTLKIRSTKLEDSAMYFCASSEGQGLGYNSPLHFGNGTRLTVT.

The chain links TRBV7-8 to TRBJ1-4; D unresolved. V lost 1 base to trimming and J lost 6 bases, with 12 bases between them. The CDR3 totals 15 residues. The germline CDR1 and CDR2 sequences are SGHVS and FQNEAQ. The CDR3 DNA reads TGTGCCAGCAGCTTAGGGGCCAGTCCTTATGAAAAACTGTTTTTT. The encoded protein is CASSLGASPYEKLFF. The full variable domain, rest sourced from reference TRBV7-8 and TRBJ1-4, is GAGVSQSPRYKVAKRGQDVALRCDPISGHVSLFWYQQALGQGPEFLTYFQNEAQLDKSGLPSDRFFAERPEGSVSTLKIQRTQQEDSAVYLCASSLGASPYEKLFFGSGTQLSVL.